These 27 T cell receptor beta chains came from one sample sequenced in a study of blood T cell repertoires in COVID-19. Repertoires were generated with immunoSEQ multiplex PCR, while TCRdb's copy carries only in-frame clones and drops some. The data show 300,000 to 350,000 clones, around 92% seen once. Sequences were obtained from PBMCs or T cells enriched from blood (not recorded which). These receptors were taken from a woman under 40 who had recovered from COVID-19.

The chain recombines TRBV28 with TRBJ1-4, with D perhaps matching TRBD1 (5 bases). Per germline, CDR1 MDHEN and CDR2 SYDVKM. Trimming removed 3 bases from V and 3 bases from J, with 26 bases in between. The CDR3 length is 20 residues. Here the CDR3 DNA reads TGTGCCAGCAGTTTTCCCCTTAGGGCAGGGTTACTCTCTCCTAATGAAAAACTGTTTTTT. Translating it yields CASSFPLRAGLLSPNEKLFF.

The chain links TRBV19 to TRBJ2-7; D is possibly TRBD1 (5 bases). Germline loops: CDR1 LNHDA, CDR2 SQIVND (reference sequence). The length of the CDR3 is 14 residues. V was pared by 6 bases and J by 1 base, with 13 bases between. In DNA, the CDR3 is TGTGCCAGTAGCTACAGGATGGCATCCTACGAGCAGTACTTC. It yields the protein CASSYRMASYEQYF.

CDR3 in amino acids: CASSVPTGEQYF. The CDR3, as DNA: TGTGCCAGCAGCGTACCCACGGGGGAGCAGTACTTC. The chain links TRBV11-1 to TRBJ2-7, with a weak D call TRBD2 (5 bases). Trimming removed 5 bases at V and 7 bases at J, with 12 bases between. There are 12 residues in the CDR3. Germline-derived CDR1 and CDR2 are SGHAT and FQDESV (reference sequence).

The chain links TRBV9 to TRBJ1-1; unclear D gene. There are 15 residues in the CDR3. Germline V CDR1 and CDR2: SGDLS, YYNGEE. The V end was cut by 0 bases, the J end by 0 bases, with 9 bases between. The CDR3 reads CASSVVHRMNTEAFF. In nucleotides, the CDR3 is TGTGCCAGCAGCGTAGTGCACAGAATGAACACTGAAGCTTTCTTT.

Only a few counts were recorded for this clone. Here the CDR3 reads CASSLDGEETQYF. The CDR3 DNA reads TGTGCCAGCAGCTTAGACGGGGAAGAGACCCAGTACTTC. The chain recombines TRBV11-3 with TRBJ2-5; a weak D match, TRBD2 (5 bases). The V end was cut by 0 bases, the J end by 3 bases, with 5 bases between. The CDR3 loop spans 13 amino acids. From germline, CDR1 is SGHNT and CDR2 YENEEA.

V is TRBV7-2 and J is TRBJ2-3; 9 positions agree with TRBD2. The CDR3 is 14 amino acids. Germline-derived CDR1 and CDR2 are SGHTA and FQGNSA. The ends lost 8 bases at V and 3 bases at J; junction bases unmatched: 6. The CDR3 nucleotides read TGTGCCAGCTATAGCGGGAGAGGAACAGATACGCAGTATTTT. Its translation is CASYSGRGTDTQYF. The full variable domain, with the rest looked up from reference TRBV7-2 and TRBJ2-3, is GAGVSQSPSNKVTEKGKDVELRCDPISGHTALYWYRQSLGQGLEFLIYFQGNSAPDKSGLPSDRFSAERTGGSVSTLTIQRTQQEDSAVYLCASYSGRGTDTQYFGPGTRLTVL.

The J gene is TRBJ1-5, the V gene TRBV27; 7 bases map to TRBD1. The trim removed 8 bases at V and 4 bases at J, leaving 5 bases unmatched. The CDR3 has 13 amino acids. Germline V gives CDR1 MNHEY, CDR2 SMNVEV (reference sequence). CDR3 sequence (DNA): TGTGCCAGCGGGACACAGGGGAATCAGCCCCAGCATTTT. Its protein product is CASGTQGNQPQHF.

The chain employs TRBV6-6 and TRBJ1-3, with D unclear. CDR3 length: 14 amino acids. Trimming left V 2 bases short and J 4 bases short, with 9 bases between. Germline CDR1 and CDR2: MNHNY and SVGAGI (reference sequence). CDR3 residues: CASSYVNSGNTIYF. The CDR3 nucleotides are TGTGCCAGCAGTTACGTTAACTCCGGAAACACCATATATTTT.

The V and J genes are TRBV6-4 and TRBJ2-1; 8 nucleotides align to TRBD2. The CDR3 extends over 17 amino acids. The J segment lost 7 bases and the V segment lost 0 bases, leaving 11 bases of the junction unmatched. Per the germline V gene, CDR1 is MRHNA and CDR2 is SNTAGT. CDR3 protein: CASSDSPGLDLVNEQFF. CDR3 nucleotides: TGTGCCAGCAGTGACTCCCCGGGACTAGATCTAGTTAATGAGCAGTTCTTC.

This clone was counted a single time. This rearrangement joins TRBV19 to TRBJ2-1, with D possibly TRBD2 on 5 matching bases. This CDR3 contains 16 residues. Deletions cut 6 bases from V and 1 base from J, with 16 bases between. The germline V gene encodes CDR1 LNHDA and CDR2 SQIVND (reference sequence). CDR3 sequence: CASSPKEADSYNEQFF. The DNA for the CDR3 is TGTGCCAGTAGCCCGAAAGAAGCGGATTCCTACAATGAGCAGTTCTTC. The whole variable domain, remainder taken from reference TRBV19 and TRBJ2-1, is DGGITQSPKYLFRKEGQNVTLSCEQNLNHDAMYWYRQDPGQGLRLIYYSQIVNDFQKGDIAEGYSVSREKKESFPLTVTSAQKNPTAFYLCASSPKEADSYNEQFFGPGTRLTVL.

The rearrangement uses TRBV24-1 and TRBJ1-5; D uncertain. Germline-derived CDR1 and CDR2 are KGHDR and SFDVKD. The CDR3 totals 18 residues. V was pared by 4 bases and J by 2 bases, with 20 bases between. The CDR3 protein is CATSESQGGICGNQPQHF. CDR3 sequence (DNA): TGTGCCACCAGTGAAAGCCAAGGAGGGATATGTGGCAATCAGCCCCAGCATTTT.

The genes are TRBV11-2 and TRBJ2-4; TRBD2 matches at 9 bases. The CDR3 runs 16 residues. Per the germline V gene, CDR1 is SGHAT and CDR2 is FQNNGV. V dropped 5 bases and J dropped 5; count of bases not matched to a gene: 10. DNA of the CDR3: TGTGCCAGCAGCCGGGCGGGGACTAGCCTGGAAAACATTCAGTACTTC. Protein sequence: CASSRAGTSLENIQYF.

This chain uses TRBV5-1 with TRBJ2-1, with 14 bases lining up with TRBD2. This CDR3 is 16 amino acids long. V was clipped by 4 bases and J by 9 bases; unmatched bases: 9. Germline-derived CDR1 and CDR2 are SGHRS and YFSETQ. CDR3 loop: CASSGGLAGDAGEQFF. The CDR3 nucleotides are TGCGCCAGCAGCGGGGGACTAGCGGGAGACGCGGGTGAGCAGTTCTTC.

The chain uses TRBV7-6 and TRBJ2-1, with 8 bases fitting TRBD2. The V gene's germline CDR1 is SGHVS and CDR2 FNYEAQ. The CDR3 runs to 17 residues. The ends lost 5 bases at V and 0 bases at J; junction bases unmatched: 9. Here the CDR3 reads CASSPLVGTSSYNEQFF. DNA of the CDR3: TGTGCCAGCAGCCCACTCGTGGGGACTAGCTCCTACAATGAGCAGTTCTTC. Looking up the rest from reference TRBV7-6 and TRBJ2-1 gives the full variable domain: GAGVSQSPRYKVTKRGQDVALRCDPISGHVSLYWYRQALGQGPEFLTYFNYEAQQDKSGLPNDRFSAERPEGSISTLTIQRTEQRDSAMYRCASSPLVGTSSYNEQFFGPGTRLTVL.

The rearrangement links TRBV11-2 to TRBJ1-5; unclear D gene. The CDR3 runs to 14 residues. The V end lost 5 bases, the J end lost 4 bases, and 12 bases lay between the germline ends. CDR1 and CDR2 from the germline V gene are SGHAT and FQNNGV. The CDR3 coding sequence is TGTGCCAGCAGCCTTCGGGGTGCTAATCAGCCCCAGCATTTT. This sequence encodes CASSLRGANQPQHF.

The V call is TRBV27, the J call TRBJ1-1; a possible D gene is TRBD1 (5 bases). CDR3 length: 14 amino acids. The V end lost 3 bases, the J end lost 2 bases, and 10 bases lay between the germline ends. CDR1 is MNHEY and CDR2 is SMNVEV in the germline V gene (reference sequence). CDR3 protein: CASSFRTTNTEAFF. The CDR3 nucleotides read TGTGCCAGCAGTTTTCGGACAACAAACACTGAAGCTTTCTTT.

CDR3 sequence (DNA): TGTGCCAGCAGCCAAGTCACTGGGCCAGCGGGAGACGAGTCCTACAATGAGCAGTTCTTC. Protein sequence: CASSQVTGPAGDESYNEQFF. V and J are TRBV3-1 (or the pseudogene TRBV3-2) and TRBJ2-1, with 8 bases lining up with TRBD2. There are 20 residues in the CDR3. J lost 1 base, V lost 1 base, and 15 bases had no gene match. Looked up from germline, CDR1 is LGHDT and CDR2 is YNNKEL (reference sequence).

V and J are TRBV10-3 and TRBJ2-7, with 8 bases that match TRBD2. With 1 base clipped from V and 1 base from J, the junction kept 3 bases outside the gene matches. Germline V gives CDR1 ENHRY, CDR2 SYGVKD. This CDR3 contains 15 residues. CDR3: CAISELTGGSYEQYF. The CDR3 DNA reads TGTGCCATCAGTGAGTTGACGGGAGGGTCCTACGAGCAGTACTTC.

The V call is TRBV11-2, the J call TRBJ1-2; D remains ambiguous. Germline V gives CDR1 SGHAT, CDR2 FQNNGV. The length of the CDR3 is 13 residues. V lost 6 bases, J lost 2 bases, and 10 bases lay in between. The CDR3 reads CASRSQSNYGYTF. As DNA, the CDR3 is TGTGCCAGCAGGAGCCAATCAAACTATGGCTACACCTTC.

The chain uses TRBV15 and TRBJ1-4; 9 bases are a match to TRBD1. Germline lookup yields CDR1 LNHNV and CDR2 YYDKDF (reference sequence). CDR3 length: 15 residues. Unmatched junction bases numbered 3, after V lost 0 bases and J lost 7 bases. The CDR3 is CATSRDNRGPEKLFF. In DNA form, the CDR3 reads TGTGCCACCAGCAGAGATAACAGGGGGCCTGAAAAACTGTTTTTT.

This clone was observed once. This chain uses TRBV9 with TRBJ1-2; no firm D call. The CDR3 loop spans 15 amino acids. The V and J ends lost 4 bases and 0 bases respectively, with 13 bases between them. CDR1 is SGDLS, CDR2 YYNGEE, per germline. The CDR3 spells CASSTNPTTNYGYTF. CDR3 nucleotides: TGTGCCAGCAGCACAAATCCGACAACTAACTATGGCTACACCTTC.

The V gene is TRBV20-1, the J gene TRBJ2-3, with D maybe TRBD2 (6 bases). Trimming removed 6 bases at V and 3 bases at J, with 7 bases between. Germline V gene data show CDR1 as DFQATT and CDR2 as SNEGSKA (reference sequence). The length of the CDR3 is 11 residues. The CDR3 coding sequence is TGCAGTGCCGGGAGTACAGATACGCAGTATTTT. Protein sequence: CSAGSTDTQYF.

The V call is TRBV19, the J call TRBJ1-3; 8 bases are shared with TRBD1. The CDR3 is made up of 15 amino acids. Trimming took 7 bases from V and 0 from J; bases not matched to a gene: 5. From germline, CDR1 is LNHDA and CDR2 SQIVND (reference sequence). This CDR3 is CASIDRGRSGNTIYF. DNA for the CDR3: TGTGCCAGTATAGACAGGGGTCGCTCTGGAAACACCATATATTTT.

The chain carries TRBV11-2 and TRBJ1-1; D not certain. The CDR3 contains 12 residues. Germline V gene sequence: CDR1 SGHAT, CDR2 FQNNGV. Trimming took off 1 base at V and 4 bases at J, with 4 bases between the two ends. Here the CDR3 DNA reads TGTGCCAGCAGCTTAGTATCCACTGAAGCTTTCTTT. Protein product: CASSLVSTEAFF.

With regard to this clone: Sequence at one end of the junction differs from germline and may be a read error. V is TRBV7-9 and J is TRBJ1-1; D is undetermined. Germline values: CDR1 SEHNR, CDR2 FQNEAQ (reference sequence). The CDR3 consists of 13 residues. The CDR3 loop is CASSLDLKTEAFF. The CDR3 nucleotides are TGTGCCAGCAGCCTGGACTTGAAGACTGAAGCTTTCTTT.

This sequence joins TRBV2 and TRBJ2-1, with 14 bases identical to TRBD2. Germline V gene data show CDR1 as SNHLY and CDR2 as FYNNEI. J gave up 9 bases and V 4 bases, and 2 bases lay outside the gene matches. This CDR3 comprises 14 residues. CDR3 in amino acids: CASSGGTSGSEQFF. The CDR3 region has the DNA TGTGCCAGCAGTGGGGGGACTAGCGGGAGTGAGCAGTTCTTC. Complete variable domain (other parts from reference TRBV2 and TRBJ2-1): EPEVTQTPSHQVTQMGQEVILRCVPISNHLYFYWYRQILGQKVEFLVSFYNNEISEKSEIFDDQFSVERPDGSNFTLKIRSTKLEDSAMYFCASSGGTSGSEQFFGPGTRLTVL.

The chain carries TRBV29-1 and TRBJ1-1, with 7 nucleotides matching TRBD1. V was pared by 3 bases and J by 4 bases, with 11 bases of the junction left unmatched. This CDR3 is 15 amino acids long. Looked up from germline, CDR1 is SQVTM and CDR2 is ANQGSEA. The CDR3 region is CSVDRGQGVGTEAFF. In nucleotides, the CDR3 is TGCAGCGTTGATCGGGGGCAGGGGGTGGGCACTGAAGCTTTCTTT.